This TCR beta chain was identified during a study of cytomegalovirus exposure and HLA in healthy donors. This clone was seen a few times. Its specificity is not known. Germline lookup yields CDR1 SGHAT and CDR2 FQNNGV. Trimming left V 1 base short and J 7 bases short, with 13 bases between. The CDR3 runs 14 residues. PCR involved 60 Vbeta and 13 Jbeta primers. Produced via immunoSEQ multiplex PCR; TCRdb's table is partial and in-frame only. The sample contains 150,000 or so clones, more than 60% of which appear only once. Notes on the study in general: As was reported, the classifier diagnosed cytomegalovirus status with high specificity and sensitivity. The study listed approximately 160 cytomegalovirus-associated TCR beta chains.

The sequence was collected from a man between 40 and 49 years old in good health and CMV-seropositive. What was sequenced was PBMCs. The J gene is TRBJ2-5, the V gene TRBV11-2, with a tentative D call TRBD1 (6 bases). CDR3 protein: CASSLVELQGTQYF. CDR3 nucleotide sequence: TGTGCCAGCAGCTTAGTGGAACTACAGGGGACCCAGTACTTC.